This T cell receptor (beta chain) was sequenced in a study of blood T cell repertoires in COVID-19 (dated by TCRdb to 2019 to 2021). For context, the study as a whole: Samples from collaborators originated in the United States, Italy and Spain and spanned both the acute and convalescent phases of COVID-19. Where available, HLA class I and class II types were taken from metadata supplied by the sample provider and were not determined by assay-based typing. Samples came from the ongoing ImmuneRACE study (first 160 participants) plus 1,254 subjects from 6 global collaborators. The sample metadata nearly always contained a de-identified subject ID, COVID-19 status, age in years and sex. The repertoires were released in a freely available public database meant as a resource for research on the immune response to SARS-CoV-2. The material from the prospective study consisted of cDNA or gDNA derived from T cells, B-cell-depleted T cells, or PBMCs. The dataset comprised deeply sampled blood TCRbeta repertoires from subjects exposed to, actively infected with, or recovered from COVID-19. What the study reported, not specific to this receptor: Clinical and demographic metadata were provided uncurated, with the amount varying by source and participant.

Its CDR3 holds 16 amino acids, cysteine through phenylalanine. The CDR3 DNA has 48 bases and is translated from base 1. The germline V and J ends show losses of 4 bases and 5 bases respectively, and no gene match explains 12 bases of the junction. CDR1 and CDR2 are read off the germline V gene as SGHNT and YENEEA. Collaborating institutions collected whole blood in K2EDTA tubes following their own protocols. For TCRbeta analysis, collaborator samples were shipped as frozen whole blood, as isolated PBMCs, or as DNA extracted from either sample type. Points on this clone: It has no known antigen specificity. The record has no base qualities; no much larger clone is one base away.

TCRbeta CDR3 regions were amplified from genomic DNA using the immunoSEQ Assay, a bias-controlled multiplex PCR. On the authors' methods: Within the assay, amplification of reference gene primers was used to estimate how many nucleated cells each sample contained. Sequence reads were collapsed and filtered to measure the absolute abundance of every unique TCRbeta CDR3 rearrangement. Productive Simpson clonality was computed per sample as the square root of Simpson's diversity index over productive rearrangements. Entries here come from immuneACCESS through TCRdb and include only in-frame sequences with V and J called. Some clones fail to appear in such tables; in the studies checked, an unresolved V gene covers under half of the shortfall, and the cause of the remainder is unknown. That table gives V, J and clone size, and the DNA gave D and trimming. This sample is represented by about 220,000 clones; more than 70% of them were singletons. Jointly, the top ten make up 3% to 4.5% of the sample.

Sequencing was done on a sample of peripheral blood. The sequence was obtained from an elderly woman with acute or convalescent COVID-19. This sequence uses TRBV11-3 and TRBJ2-7; TRBD1 agrees with 9 junctional bases. The DNA is TGTGCCAGCAGCTCCCGATCCGGGACAGGGATGAACGAGCAGTACTTC. Translation gives CASSSRSGTGMNEQYF. The variable domain in full, with residues beyond the CDR3 obtained from the reference TRBV11-3 and TRBJ2-7 genes, is EAGVVQSPRYKIIEKKQPVAFWCNPISGHNTLYWYLQNLGQGPELLIRYENEEAVDDSQLPKDRFSAERLKGVDSTLKIQPAELGDSAVYLCASSSRSGTGMNEQYFGPGTRLTVT.